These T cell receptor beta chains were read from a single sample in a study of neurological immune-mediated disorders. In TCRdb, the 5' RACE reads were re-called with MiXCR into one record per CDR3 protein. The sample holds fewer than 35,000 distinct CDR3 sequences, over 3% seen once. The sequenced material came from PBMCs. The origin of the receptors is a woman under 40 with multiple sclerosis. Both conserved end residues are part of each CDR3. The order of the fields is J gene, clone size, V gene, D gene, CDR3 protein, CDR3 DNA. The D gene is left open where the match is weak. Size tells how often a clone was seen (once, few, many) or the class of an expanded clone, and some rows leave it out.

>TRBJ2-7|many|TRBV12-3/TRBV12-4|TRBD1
CASSFIGQVLYEQYF
TGTGCCAGCAGTTTTATTGGACAGGTCCTCTACGAGCAGTACTTC
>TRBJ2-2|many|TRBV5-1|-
CASSLQGLDTGELFF
TGCGCCAGCAGCTTACAGGGCTTAGACACCGGGGAGCTGTTTTTT
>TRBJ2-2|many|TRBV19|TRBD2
CASSSREAGRYGELFF
TGTGCCAGTAGTTCCCGGGAAGCGGGAAGGTACGGGGAGCTGTTTTTT
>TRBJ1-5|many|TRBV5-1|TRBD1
CASSPGTVSNQPQHF
TGCGCCAGCAGCCCAGGGACAGTTAGCAATCAGCCCCAGCATTTT
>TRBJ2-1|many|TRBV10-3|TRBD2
CAISLAGPNEQFF
TGTGCCATCAGCCTAGCGGGGCCTAATGAGCAGTTCTTC
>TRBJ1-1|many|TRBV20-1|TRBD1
CSAREQGARTEAFF
TGCAGTGCTAGAGAACAGGGGGCGCGGACTGAAGCTTTCTTT
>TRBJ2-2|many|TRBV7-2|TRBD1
CASSSWTGNTGELFF
TGTGCCAGCAGCTCCTGGACAGGGAACACCGGGGAGCTGTTTTTT
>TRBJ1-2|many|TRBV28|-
CASRDGQSNGYTF
TGTGCCAGCAGGGACGGACAGTCCAATGGCTACACCTTC
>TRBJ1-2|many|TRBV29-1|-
CSVEEGRASGYTF
TGCAGCGTTGAAGAAGGCAGGGCGTCTGGCTACACCTTC
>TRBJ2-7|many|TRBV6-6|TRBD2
CASSSGLAGLSYEQYF
TGTGCCAGCAGTTCGGGACTAGCGGGCCTCTCCTACGAGCAGTACTTC
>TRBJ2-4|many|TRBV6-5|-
CASSRGPGNIQYF
TGTGCCAGCAGCCGGGGGCCCGGAAACATTCAGTACTTC
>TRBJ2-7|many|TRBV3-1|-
CASRRSGPHEQYF
TGTGCCAGCAGGCGCAGTGGGCCCCACGAGCAGTACTTC
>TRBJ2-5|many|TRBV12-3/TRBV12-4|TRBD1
CASSHDRAQETQYF
TGTGCCAGCAGTCACGACAGGGCCCAAGAGACCCAGTACTTC
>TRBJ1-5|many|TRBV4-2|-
CASSQDLLGERQPQNF
TGTGCCAGCAGCCAAGATCTTCTAGGGGAAAGGCAGCCCCAGAATTTT
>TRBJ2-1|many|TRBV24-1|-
CATSKKGGAYEQFF
TGTGCCACCAGCAAAAAAGGCGGGGCGTATGAGCAGTTCTTC
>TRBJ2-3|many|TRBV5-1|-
CASSFAGDGSADTQYF
TGCGCCAGCAGCTTTGCCGGAGACGGGTCCGCAGATACGCAGTATTTT
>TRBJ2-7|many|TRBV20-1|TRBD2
CSATGSGALKQYF
TGCAGTGCCACAGGTAGCGGGGCTTTAAAGCAGTACTTC
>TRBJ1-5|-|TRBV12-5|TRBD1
CASGPTPGTGGDQPQNF
TGTGCTAGTGGGCCAACCCCCGGGACAGGGGGCGATCAGCCCCAGAATTTT
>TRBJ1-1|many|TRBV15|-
CATSRDWGRTEAFF
TGTGCCACCAGCAGAGATTGGGGAAGGACTGAAGCTTTCTTT
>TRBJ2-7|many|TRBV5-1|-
CASSLATGTLEQYF
TGCGCCAGCAGCTTGGCCACAGGGACGCTCGAGCAGTACTTC
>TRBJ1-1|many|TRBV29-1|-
CSAIGQLTNTEAFF
TGCAGCGCAATCGGACAGCTAACTAACACTGAAGCTTTCTTT
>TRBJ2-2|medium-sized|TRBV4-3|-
CASSQDWGSFTGELFF
TGCGCCAGCAGCCAAGATTGGGGGTCTTTCACCGGGGAGCTGTTTTTT
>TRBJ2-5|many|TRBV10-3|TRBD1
CAISPGTGDETQYF
TGTGCCATCAGTCCCGGGACAGGGGATGAGACCCAGTACTTC
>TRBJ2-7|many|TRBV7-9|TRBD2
CASSSVSGRVSSYEQYF
TGTGCCAGCAGCTCGGTTAGCGGGAGGGTTAGCTCCTACGAGCAGTACTTC
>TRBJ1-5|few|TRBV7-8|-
CASSQQGGQPQNF
TGTGCCAGCAGCCAACAGGGAGGTCAGCCCCAGAATTTT
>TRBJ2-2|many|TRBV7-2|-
CASSQRFGELFF
TGTGCCAGCAGTCAACGATTCGGGGAGCTGTTTTTT
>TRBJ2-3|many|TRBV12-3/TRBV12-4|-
CASSFGSSPDTQYF
TGTGCCAGCAGTTTTGGCAGCTCGCCGGATACGCAGTATTTT
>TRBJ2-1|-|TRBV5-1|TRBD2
CASSWGLAGGPGEQFF
TGCGCCAGCAGCTGGGGACTAGCGGGAGGGCCAGGTGAGCAGTTCTTC